The 5 T cell receptor beta chains below were found in one sample sequenced in a study of CD8 T cells in Susac syndrome. When the RNA was reverse transcribed, random hexamers were used with an input of roughly 0.45 to 1 ug. MiXCR was run by TCRdb on the immunoSEQ multiplex PCR reads, yielding one entry per CDR3 protein. The table includes about 430,000 distinct CDR3 sequences, approximately 85% detected once. Sequencing used CD8+ T cells from PBMCs. The origin of the receptors is a human donor with multiple sclerosis.

The rearrangement joins TRBV5-6 to TRBJ1-5; 7 positions agree with TRBD1. V shed 0 bases and J 12 bases; nucleotides not matched to a gene: 9. The CDR3 is made up of 14 amino acids. From germline, CDR1 is SGHDT and CDR2 YYEEEE. Written as DNA, the CDR3 is TGTGCCAGCAGCTTGGGACAGGGCGATCGGATCCAGCATTTT. Its protein is CASSLGQGDRIQHF.

This clonotype was seen a handful of times. The chain has TRBV12-3 or TRBV12-4 and TRBJ2-7; TRBD2 might be the D (5 bases). The CDR3 spans 14 residues. The V gene lost 4 bases and the J gene lost 4 bases, with 14 bases spanning the gap. The CDR3 protein is CASSSEHLAYEQYF. The CDR3, as DNA: TGTGCCAGCAGTTCCGAGCACCTAGCTTACGAGCAGTACTTC.

The rearrangement uses TRBV29-1 and TRBJ2-1; 10 nucleotides align to TRBD2. With V trimmed by 4 bases and J by 6 bases, 9 bases remained unmatched. Looked up from germline, CDR1 is SQVTM and CDR2 is ANQGSEA. CDR3 size: 15 residues. The CDR3 loop is CSVVTDSGRINEQFF. CDR3 in DNA: TGCAGCGTTGTTACGGATAGCGGGAGGATCAATGAGCAGTTCTTC.

J is TRBJ1-2 and V is TRBV19; TRBD1 aligns across 7 bases. The CDR3 runs 15 residues. Trimming cost V 7 bases and J 3 bases; bases outside gene matches: 11. Per germline, CDR1 LNHDA and CDR2 SQIVND (reference sequence). The CDR3 is CASIGRGPDDYGYTF. Written as DNA, the CDR3 is TGTGCCAGTATTGGGAGGGGGCCAGACGACTATGGCTACACCTTC. The full variable domain, rest sourced from reference TRBV19 and TRBJ1-2, is DGGITQSPKYLFRKEGQNVTLSCEQNLNHDAMYWYRQDPGQGLRLIYYSQIVNDFQKGDIAEGYSVSREKKESFPLTVTSAQKNPTAFYLCASIGRGPDDYGYTFGSGTRLTVV.

This clonotype was seen only a few times. This sequence joins TRBV6-6 and TRBJ2-3; D perhaps matches TRBD2 (7 bases). The V end lost 9 bases, the J end lost 1 base, and 14 bases lay between the germline ends. Germline V gene lookup returns CDR1 MNHNY and CDR2 SVGAGI (reference sequence). The CDR3 runs 14 residues. In DNA, the CDR3 is TGTGCCAGTGCTGGGGGGGGGCGCACAGATACGCAGTATTTT. This sequence encodes CASAGGGRTDTQYF.